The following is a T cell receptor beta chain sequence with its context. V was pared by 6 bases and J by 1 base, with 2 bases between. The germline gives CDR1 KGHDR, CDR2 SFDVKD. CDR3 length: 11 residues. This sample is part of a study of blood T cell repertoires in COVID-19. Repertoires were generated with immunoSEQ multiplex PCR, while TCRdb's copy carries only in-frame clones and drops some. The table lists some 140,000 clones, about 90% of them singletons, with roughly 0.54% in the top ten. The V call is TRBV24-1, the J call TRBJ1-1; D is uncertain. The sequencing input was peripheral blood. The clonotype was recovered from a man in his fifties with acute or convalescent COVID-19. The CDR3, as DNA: TGTGCCACCAGTCAGAACACTGAAGCTTTCTTT. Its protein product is CATSQNTEAFF.